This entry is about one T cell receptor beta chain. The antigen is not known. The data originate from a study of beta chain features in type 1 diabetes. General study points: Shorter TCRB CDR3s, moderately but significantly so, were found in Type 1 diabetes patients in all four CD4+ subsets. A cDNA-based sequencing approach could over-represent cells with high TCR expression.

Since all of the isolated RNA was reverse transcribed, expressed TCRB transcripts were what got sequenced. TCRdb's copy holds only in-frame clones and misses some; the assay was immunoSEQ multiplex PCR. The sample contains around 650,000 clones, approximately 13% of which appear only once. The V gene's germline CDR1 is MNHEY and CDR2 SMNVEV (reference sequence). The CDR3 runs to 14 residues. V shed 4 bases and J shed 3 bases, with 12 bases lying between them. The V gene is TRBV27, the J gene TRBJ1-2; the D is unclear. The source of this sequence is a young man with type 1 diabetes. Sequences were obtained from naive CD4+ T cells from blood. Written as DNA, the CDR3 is TGTGCCAGCAGTTCAGAAATGAGGGACTATGGCTACACCTTC. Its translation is CASSSEMRDYGYTF.